The rows below give T cell receptor beta chains drawn from one sample of a study of cytomegalovirus exposure and HLA in healthy donors. Some clones are missing from TCRdb's copy, which holds only in-frame ones; the method was immunoSEQ multiplex PCR. The table records about 82,000 clones, more than 85% of them present only once. The sample comprised PBMCs. These receptors were taken from a man in his late teens or twenties in good health and CMV-seronegative. The CDR3 runs from the conserved cysteine through the conserved F or W. The order of the fields is V gene, CDR3 length, CDR3 protein.

v_gene: TRBV11-2
len: 14
CDR3aa: CASSLGTGGETQYF

v_gene: TRBV19
len: 14
CDR3aa: CASRVIYSNQPQHF

v_gene: TRBV2
len: 12
CDR3aa: CARRQWNTEAFF

v_gene: TRBV7-3
len: 15
CDR3aa: CASSLIIAGAGELFF

v_gene: TRBV7-3
len: 15
CDR3aa: CASSPSGGGYNEQFF

v_gene: TRBV6-1
len: 12
CDR3aa: CASRPEPYGYTF

v_gene: TRBV27
len: 16
CDR3aa: CASSLRSGRISYEQYF

v_gene: TRBV19
len: 16
CDR3aa: CASTPGRLAGRETQYF

v_gene: TRBV6-1
len: 16
CDR3aa: CASSEDRVISGNTIYF

v_gene: TRBV6-1
len: 13
CDR3aa: CASSVSTGVEQFF

v_gene: TRBV27
len: 13
CDR3aa: CASSRQRNNEQFF

v_gene: TRBV30
len: 12
CDR3aa: CAWGQFPFGYTF

v_gene: TRBV25-1
len: 12
CDR3aa: CASTGGSYGYTF

v_gene: TRBV4-2
len: 15
CDR3aa: CASSPGPEAGDEQFF

v_gene: TRBV11-2
len: 13
CDR3aa: CASSLPGSSEQYF

v_gene: TRBV10-2
len: 13
CDR3aa: CASSEQGDQPQHF

v_gene: TRBV29-1
len: 12
CDR3aa: CSVGAGKNEQYF